This T cell receptor (beta chain) was sequenced for a study of early T cells in non-severe SARS-CoV-2 infection. Study details: Alpha and beta chains were unpaired, from unsorted whole-blood bulk RNA.

CDR3 length: 16 residues. The V gene's germline CDR1 is MNHEY and CDR2 SVGEGT. Trimming took 2 bases from V and 3 from J, leaving 15 bases between them. The protocol attached unique molecular identifiers to individual cDNA molecules. TCRdb passed the 5' RACE reads through MiXCR, listing each CDR3 protein once. The sample lists approximately 47,000 distinct CDR3 sequences; roughly 9.4% were seen once. Many counts were recorded for this clonotype. What it binds is not known. Notes on the study in general: VDJdb matches were skewed toward anti-spike CD8 T cell responses.

The chain joins TRBV6-2 or TRBV6-3 to TRBJ2-3, with TRBD2 as a possible D gene (6 bases). Specimen: whole blood, collected at baseline. The receptor was derived from an adult who was a healthcare worker with PCR-confirmed SARS-CoV-2 infection or an uninfected control (not recorded which). Here the CDR3 DNA reads TGTGCCAGCAGTTACCCTTTATGGGGGACTACAGATACGCAGTATTTT. It specifies CASSYPLWGTTDTQYF.